A single sample gave rise to the 31 T cell receptor beta chains below, sequenced in a study of blood T cell repertoires in COVID-19. Only in-frame clones appear in the TCRdb table, and some are missing; sequencing was by immunoSEQ multiplex PCR. The table records hundreds of thousands of clones, 87% of them present only once. Sequencing input: peripheral blood. The receptors were sampled from a man younger than 35 with active or convalescent COVID-19.

V is TRBV4-3 and J is TRBJ2-7, with 11 bases identical to TRBD1. J was trimmed by 7 bases and V by 0 bases; bases with no gene match: 17. The CDR3 loop spans 19 amino acids. The germline CDR1 and CDR2 sequences are LGHNA and YSLEER. The CDR3 region has the DNA TGCGCCAGCAGCCAAGACTGGGACAGGGGGAGTGGTAGTTTTCGGGAGCAGTACTTC. This sequence encodes CASSQDWDRGSGSFREQYF.

The rearrangement joins TRBV30 to TRBJ1-3; D is uncertain. The CDR3 loop spans 13 amino acids. Germline V lookup: CDR1 GTSNPN, CDR2 SVGIG (reference sequence). Trimming took 2 bases from V and 8 from J, leaving 13 bases between them. CDR3 sequence: CAWSSLGLDTIYF. The CDR3, as DNA: TGTGCCTGGAGTTCCCTAGGTTTAGACACCATATATTTT.

This chain uses TRBV3-1 (or the pseudogene TRBV3-2) with TRBJ2-2, with D uncertain. Deletions cut 0 bases from V and 3 bases from J, with 8 bases between. Germline assignment: CDR1 LGHDT and CDR2 YNNKEL (reference sequence). This CDR3 has 15 amino acids. The CDR3 region is CASSQESVYTGELFF. Written as DNA, the CDR3 is TGTGCCAGCAGCCAAGAGAGTGTATACACCGGGGAGCTGTTTTTT.

The chain couples TRBV19 to TRBJ1-2; a possible D gene is TRBD1 (6 bases). V was pared by 10 bases and J by 8 bases, with 20 bases between. Germline V lookup: CDR1 LNHDA, CDR2 SQIVND (reference sequence). This CDR3 is 13 amino acids long. CDR3 sequence (DNA): TGTGCCACCGATAGGGGGACAAGAACGGGCTACACCTTC. This encodes CATDRGTRTGYTF.

The chain recombines TRBV28 with TRBJ2-1; 7 nucleotides line up with TRBD1. The length of the CDR3 is 14 residues. V dropped 8 bases and J dropped 5; count of bases not matched to a gene: 9. From germline, CDR1 is MDHEN and CDR2 SYDVKM. The CDR3 region has the DNA TGTGCCAGCCAAGACAGGGTTAGCGACAATGAGCAGTTCTTC. Its translation: CASQDRVSDNEQFF.

The V and J genes are TRBV6-2 or TRBV6-3 and TRBJ2-1; D gene ambiguous. Deletions cut 6 bases from V and 10 bases from J, with 16 bases between. CDR3 length equals 13 residues. The germline V gene has CDR1 MNHEY and CDR2 SVGEGT. In DNA, the CDR3 is TGTGCCAGCAGCGATGGGCTCCCTGGGGAGCAGTTCTTC. Translated: CASSDGLPGEQFF.

The J gene is TRBJ2-1, the V gene TRBV13, with 10 bases matching TRBD1. The V and J ends lost 4 bases and 9 bases, in that order; junction bases with no gene match: 6. Germline CDR1 reads PRHDT; CDR2 reads FYEKMQ (reference sequence). The CDR3 consists of 14 residues. The CDR3 reads CASSSGTGVFEQFF. The CDR3 DNA is TGTGCCAGCAGCTCCGGGACAGGGGTTTTTGAGCAGTTCTTC. The whole variable domain, filled in from reference TRBV13 and TRBJ2-1, reads AAGVIQSPRHLIKEKRETATLKCYPIPRHDTVYWYQQGPGQDPQFLISFYEKMQSDKGSIPDRFSAQQFSDYHSELNMSSLELGDSALYFCASSSGTGVFEQFFGPGTRLTVL.

V usage is TRBV9 and J usage is TRBJ1-3; tentative D call: TRBD1 (5 bases). Per germline, CDR1 SGDLS and CDR2 YYNGEE. The CDR3 totals 16 residues. The V end was cut by 3 bases, the J end by 4 bases, with 17 bases between. In nucleotides, the CDR3 is TGTGCCAGCAGCGCATGGGGGGGACGTGGAGGAAACACCATATATTTT. Translating it yields CASSAWGGRGGNTIYF. Based on the CDR3 plus reference TRBV9 and TRBJ1-3, the full variable domain is DSGVTQTPKHLITATGQRVTLRCSPRSGDLSVYWYQQSLDQGLQFLIQYYNGEERAKGNILERFSAQQFPDLHSELNLSSLELGDSALYFCASSAWGGRGGNTIYFGEGSWLTVV.

The chain uses TRBV7-3 and TRBJ2-3; D is possibly TRBD2 (5 bases). CDR3 length: 13 residues. With 1 base removed from V and 8 bases from J, the gap between germline ends came to 10 bases. Germline-derived CDR1 and CDR2 are SGHTA and FQGTGA. The CDR3 reads CASSLSASRTQYF. DNA for the CDR3: TGTGCCAGCAGCTTAAGCGCTAGCCGTACGCAGTATTTT. Supplemented by reference TRBV7-3 and TRBJ2-3, the full variable domain reads GAGVSQTPSNKVTEKGKYVELRCDPISGHTALYWYRQSLGQGPEFLIYFQGTGAADDSGLPNDRFFAVRPEGSVSTLKIQRTERGDSAVYLCASSLSASRTQYFGPGTRLTVL.

The chain couples TRBV27 to TRBJ2-7; D might be TRBD1 (7 bases). Looked up from germline, CDR1 is MNHEY and CDR2 is SMNVEV (reference sequence). Deletions cut 5 bases from V and 5 bases from J, with 10 bases between. CDR3 length equals 12 residues. The CDR3 DNA follows: TGTGCCAGCAGTCTCAGGGGGGACGAGCAGTACTTC. Translating gives CASSLRGDEQYF.

The rearrangement uses TRBV2 and TRBJ2-3; a weak D match, TRBD2 (5 bases). CDR3 length: 15 amino acids. V lost 1 base and J lost 4, with 12 bases in between. From germline, CDR1 is SNHLY and CDR2 FYNNEI. CDR3 protein: CASSEGRLRPDTQYF. CDR3 DNA sequence: TGTGCCAGCAGTGAAGGGAGGTTGCGCCCAGATACGCAGTATTTT. Together with reference TRBV2 and TRBJ2-3, the CDR3 gives the full variable domain: EPEVTQTPSHQVTQMGQEVILRCVPISNHLYFYWYRQILGQKVEFLVSFYNNEISEKSEIFDDQFSVERPDGSNFTLKIRSTKLEDSAMYFCASSEGRLRPDTQYFGPGTRLTVL.

Points on this clone: The same CDR3 is also encoded by other DNA sequences in this sample. V usage is TRBV28 and J usage is TRBJ1-5; 8 bases are a match to TRBD1. CDR1 and CDR2 from the germline V gene are MDHEN and SYDVKM. The CDR3 spans 15 residues. The V segment lost 5 bases and the J segment 2 bases; nucleotides outside the gene matches: 5. The CDR3 spells CASSPPGQGNQPQHF. CDR3 bases: TGTGCCAGCAGTCCGCCGGGACAGGGCAATCAGCCCCAGCATTTT.

The chain carries TRBV6-6 and TRBJ1-6, with 9 nucleotides matching TRBD1. This CDR3 comprises 17 residues. After removal of 5 bases from V and 3 bases from J, the junction contained 8 bases not matched to a gene. Germline V lookup: CDR1 MNHNY, CDR2 SVGAGI (reference sequence). This CDR3 is CASSRLTGGFYNSPLHF. CDR3 DNA sequence: TGTGCCAGCAGTCGCCTGACAGGGGGATTCTATAATTCACCCCTCCACTTT.

The chain carries TRBV28 and TRBJ2-1, with 10 bases aligning to TRBD2. Per germline, CDR1 MDHEN and CDR2 SYDVKM. CDR3 length: 15 amino acids. The J segment lost 7 bases and the V segment lost 5 bases, leaving 8 bases of the junction unmatched. CDR3 DNA: TGTGCCAGCAGTCCAGCGGGAGGGCCCGGTAATGAGCAGTTCTTC. Amino acids: CASSPAGGPGNEQFF.

This clone was found a few times. The J gene is TRBJ2-7, the V gene TRBV6-6; D unclear. The V end lost 7 bases, the J end lost 3 bases, and 10 bases lay between the germline ends. Germline V lookup: CDR1 MNHNY, CDR2 SVGAGI (reference sequence). The length of the CDR3 is 12 residues. The CDR3 DNA sequence: TGTGCCAGCACCCAGACAAACTACGAGCAGTACTTC. Translated: CASTQTNYEQYF.

This clone has only one observation. The rearrangement links TRBV20-1 to TRBJ1-5; D is possibly TRBD1 (5 bases). The germline gives CDR1 DFQATT, CDR2 SNEGSKA (reference sequence). Trimming stripped 8 bases from V and 7 bases from J, with 12 bases between. The CDR3 covers 11 residues. DNA for the CDR3: TGCAGTTCGGGGGGACGGCAGCCCCAGCATTTT. Translated: CSSGGRQPQHF.

The chain links TRBV6-4 to TRBJ2-1; TRBD1 agrees at 9 bases. This CDR3 spans 14 amino acids. CDR1 and CDR2 (germline): MRHNA, SNTAGT. The ends lost 3 bases at V and 8 bases at J; junction bases unmatched: 5. CDR3 sequence: CASSEPGQGHEQFF. DNA for the CDR3: TGTGCCAGCAGTGAACCGGGACAGGGTCATGAGCAGTTCTTC.

The rearrangement uses TRBV7-3 and TRBJ2-5; 10 bases map to TRBD2. The J segment lost 2 bases and the V segment lost 2 bases, leaving 8 bases of the junction unmatched. CDR3 size: 17 residues. Germline loops: CDR1 SGHTA, CDR2 FQGTGA. For the CDR3, the DNA is TGTGCCAGCAGCTTAGGCCCTAGCGGGGGTGTACAAGAGACCCAGTACTTC. It encodes CASSLGPSGGVQETQYF.

The J gene is TRBJ1-1, the V gene TRBV30; maybe TRBD1 (6 bases). CDR3 length: 13 residues. Germline V gene sequence: CDR1 GTSNPN, CDR2 SVGIG (reference sequence). V was pared by 5 bases and J by 3 bases, with 13 bases between. CDR3 residues: CAWYRVRDTEAFF. The CDR3 DNA sequence: TGTGCCTGGTACAGGGTACGCGACACTGAAGCTTTCTTT. The variable domain in full, completed from reference TRBV30 and TRBJ1-1, reads SQTIHQWPATLVQPVGSPLSLECTVEGTSNPNLYWYRQAAGRGLQLLFYSVGIGQISSEVPQNLSASRPQDRQFILSSKKLLLSDSGFYLCAWYRVRDTEAFFGQGTRLTVV.

The sample holds one count of this clone. J is TRBJ1-4 and V is TRBV6-6, with D possibly being TRBD1 (5 bases). Germline lookup yields CDR1 MNHNY and CDR2 SVGAGI (reference sequence). Trimming removed 5 bases from V and 7 bases from J, with 11 bases in between. The CDR3 totals 13 residues. The CDR3 sequence: CASSPSGGEKLFF. In DNA form, the CDR3 reads TGTGCCAGCAGTCCCTCGGGGGGTGAAAAACTGTTTTTT.

The CDR3 DNA follows: TGTGCCAGCAGCTTGTTTAGGACACATGGAAACACCATATATTTT. Its translation: CASSLFRTHGNTIYF. The chain recombines TRBV7-8 with TRBJ1-3; TRBD1 might be the D (5 bases). The CDR3 covers 15 residues. The V gene lost 3 bases and the J gene lost 3 bases, with 12 bases spanning the gap. Germline V gene sequence: CDR1 SGHVS, CDR2 FQNEAQ.

This chain connects TRBV30 to TRBJ2-7; 9 bases are shared with TRBD2. The CDR3 runs to 15 residues. V shed 4 bases, J shed 0 bases, and the junction held 7 bases outside the gene matches. CDR1 is GTSNPN and CDR2 is SVGIG in the germline V gene (reference sequence). CDR3 DNA sequence: TGTGCCTGGAATCATGGCGGGGGGGCCTCCTACGAGCAGTACTTC. The encoded protein is CAWNHGGGASYEQYF.

This chain uses TRBV7-2 with TRBJ2-1, with 10 bases identical to TRBD2. The CDR3 spans 14 residues. CDR1 is SGHTA, CDR2 FQGNSA, per germline. V was pared by 4 bases and J by 10 bases, with 7 bases of the junction left unmatched. The CDR3: CASSWGTSAGEQFF. The CDR3 DNA is TGTGCCAGCAGCTGGGGGACTAGCGCGGGGGAGCAGTTCTTC.

The rearrangement joins TRBV7-9 to TRBJ2-2; TRBD2 aligns across 10 bases. The CDR3 spans 16 residues. CDR1 and CDR2 (germline): SEHNR, FQNEAQ (reference sequence). V lost 5 bases and J lost 2; bases outside the gene matches: 5. The CDR3 reads CASSKLAGANTGELFF. CDR3 nucleotide sequence: TGTGCCAGCAGCAAGCTAGCGGGAGCCAACACCGGGGAGCTGTTTTTT.

The V and J genes are TRBV2 and TRBJ1-6; 7 bases fit TRBD1. The CDR3 is 15 amino acids. CDR1 is SNHLY and CDR2 is FYNNEI in the germline V gene. V gave up 9 bases and J gave up 7 bases; unmatched junction bases: 12. The CDR3: CASLRDRNLNSPLHF. CDR3 bases: TGTGCCAGTCTCCGGGACAGAAACTTAAATTCACCCCTCCACTTT.

The CDR3 nucleotides read TGCGCCAGCAGTTTGACTAGCGGAAACACCGGGGAGCTGTTTTTT. Protein sequence: CASSLTSGNTGELFF. This chain links TRBV10-2 with TRBJ2-2; TRBD2 matches at 9 bases. V lost 5 bases and J lost 2; bases outside the gene matches: 3. CDR1 and CDR2 (germline): WSHSY, SAAADI. CDR3 length equals 15 residues.

The table lists this clone with a few counts. The chain couples TRBV5-4 to TRBJ1-6; 7 positions match TRBD1. The CDR3 totals 14 residues. With V trimmed by 3 bases and J by 7 bases, 4 bases remained unmatched. CDR1 is SGHNT, CDR2 YYREEE, per germline (reference sequence). The DNA of the CDR3 is TGTGCCAGCAGCTGGGGGGACAGAAATTCACCCCTCCACTTT. This gives the protein CASSWGDRNSPLHF.

This clone was counted between two and nine times. The J gene is TRBJ1-5, the V gene TRBV24-1; D remains ambiguous. The ends were cut back, 4 bases at V and 2 bases at J, with 11 bases in the middle. Germline V gene lookup returns CDR1 KGHDR and CDR2 SFDVKD. The CDR3 loop spans 15 amino acids. CDR3 bases: TGTGCCACCAGTGAGGACGGGGTCGGCAATCAGCCCCAGCATTTT. It yields the protein CATSEDGVGNQPQHF.

The chain recombines TRBV9 with TRBJ1-3; D ambiguous. CDR1 and CDR2 from the germline V gene are SGDLS and YYNGEE. CDR3 length: 13 amino acids. V lost 0 bases to trimming and J lost 6 bases, with 7 bases between them. CDR3 nucleotides: TGTGCCAGCAGCGTAGTCGGGGTAAACACCATATATTTT. It translates to CASSVVGVNTIYF.

The rearrangement links TRBV7-9 to TRBJ2-1, with 9 bases fitting TRBD1. V was clipped by 3 bases and J by 9 bases; unmatched bases: 3. Germline values: CDR1 SEHNR, CDR2 FQNEAQ (reference sequence). The CDR3 spans 13 residues. The CDR3 DNA sequence: TGTGCCAGCAGCTTCACAGGGGGCGGTGAGCAGTTCTTC. Encoded protein: CASSFTGGGEQFF.

V is TRBV5-8 and J is TRBJ2-7; 12 nucleotides match TRBD1. The CDR3 spans 13 residues. The J segment lost 6 bases and the V segment lost 4 bases, leaving 2 bases of the junction unmatched. Germline loops: CDR1 SGHTS, CDR2 YDEGEE. The CDR3 sequence is CASSRDRGREQYF. CDR3 bases: TGTGCCAGCAGCCGGGACAGGGGGCGCGAGCAGTACTTC.